This T cell receptor (beta chain) was captured by sequencing in a study of identical twins. Unmatched junction bases numbered 10, after V lost 3 bases and J lost 7 bases. The length of the CDR3 is 15 residues. TCRdb re-analysed the 5' RACE reads in MiXCR, keeping a single row per CDR3 protein. The table shows hundreds of thousands of distinct CDR3 sequences, with 15% to 20% occurring only once. This sample also belongs to another study, concerning T cells expressing NK-cell markers. That publication notes: Most of the eight sequenced donors tested HCMV-seropositive; one tested seronegative. Dominant NKG2C+ clonotypes made up about 1.0-7.5% of CD8+ T cells in roughly 6 donors. The CD3+CD56-NKG2C+ fraction was also led by these clonotypes in a handful of donors.

The gene calls are TRBV12-3 or TRBV12-4 and TRBJ2-7, with 9 nucleotides matching TRBD2. Sample: PBMCs. The receptor was isolated from a young woman in good health. CDR3: CASSFIAGAPGEQYF. Here the CDR3 DNA reads TGTGCCAGCAGTTTTATAGCGGGGGCACCGGGAGAGCAGTACTTC.